The TCR beta chain described here comes from a study of blood T cells in healthy people across ages. Alongside a J-beta primer mix, a sample-barcoded 5' primer served in a second PCR lasting about 7 to 12 cycles. TCRdb re-called the 5' RACE reads through MiXCR, storing one row per CDR3 protein. In the table there are 550,000 to 750,000 distinct CDR3 sequences, around 21% of which are singletons. V was clipped by 3 bases and J by 10 bases, with 10 bases between them. This CDR3 comprises 12 residues. Looked up from germline, CDR1 is SEHNR and CDR2 is FQNEAQ (reference sequence). Sequencing used blood. This chain links TRBV7-9 with TRBJ2-1; D perhaps matches TRBD1 (5 bases). The sequence was obtained from a man between 65 and 85 years old in good health. In DNA, the CDR3 is TGTGCCAGCAGCTTGGTCCAGGGCGAGCAGTTCTTC. Its protein product is CASSLVQGEQFF. The variable domain in full, with the rest retrieved from reference TRBV7-9 and TRBJ2-1, is DTGVSQNPRHKITKRGQNVTFRCDPISEHNRLYWYRQTLGQGPEFLTYFQNEAQLEKSRLLSDRFSAERPKGSFSTLEIQRTEQGDSAMYLCASSLVQGEQFFGPGTRLTVL.